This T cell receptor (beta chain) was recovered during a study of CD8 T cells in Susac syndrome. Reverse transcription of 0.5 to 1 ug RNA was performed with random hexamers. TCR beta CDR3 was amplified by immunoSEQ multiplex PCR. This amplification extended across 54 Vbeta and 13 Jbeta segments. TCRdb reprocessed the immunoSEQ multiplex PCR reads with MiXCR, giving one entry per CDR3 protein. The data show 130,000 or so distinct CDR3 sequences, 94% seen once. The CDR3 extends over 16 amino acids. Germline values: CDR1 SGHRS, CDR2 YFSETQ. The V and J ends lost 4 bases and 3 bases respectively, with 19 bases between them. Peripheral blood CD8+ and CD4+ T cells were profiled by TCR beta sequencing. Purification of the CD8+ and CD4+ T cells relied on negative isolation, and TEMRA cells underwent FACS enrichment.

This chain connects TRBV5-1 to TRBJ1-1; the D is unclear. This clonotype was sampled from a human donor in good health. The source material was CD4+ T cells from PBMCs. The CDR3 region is CASSPGLYTGDTEAFF. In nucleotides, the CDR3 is TGCGCCAGCAGCCCGGGGTTATACACTGGGGACACTGAAGCTTTCTTT.